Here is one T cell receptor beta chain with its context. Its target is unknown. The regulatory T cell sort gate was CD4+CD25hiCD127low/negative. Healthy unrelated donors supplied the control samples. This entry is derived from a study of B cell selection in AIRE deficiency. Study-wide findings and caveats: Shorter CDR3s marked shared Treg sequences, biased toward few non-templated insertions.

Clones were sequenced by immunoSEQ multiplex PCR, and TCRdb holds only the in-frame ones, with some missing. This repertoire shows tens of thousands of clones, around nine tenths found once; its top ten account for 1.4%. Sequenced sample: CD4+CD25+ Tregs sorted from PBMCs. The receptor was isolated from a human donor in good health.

The CDR3 DNA reads as TGTGCCAGCAGTGAACAGGGGGTTGCTTTCTTT. It specifies CASSEQGVAFF. The chain has TRBV6-1 and TRBJ1-1; TRBD1 aligns across 7 bases. In germline, CDR1 is MNHNS, CDR2 SASEGT. The CDR3 has 11 amino acids. J gave up 11 bases and V 2 bases, and 2 bases lay outside the gene matches.